This T cell receptor beta chain originates from a study of HIV-infected patients and healthy controls. There are many counts of this clonotype. Its antigen is currently unknown. Antiretroviral therapy had run roughly three months, about 14 weeks, before follow-up blood collection. No cell fractionation was done, so the repertoire covers all unsorted peripheral blood T cells. RNA came from 2.5 to 3 ml of peripheral blood. Broader study findings: Size-matched repertoire data failed to replicate the apparent Gini index recovery after therapy in HIV-infected patients. Comparisons were complicated because patients and controls had unequal numbers of distinct sequences. Healthy controls carried many MAIT alpha-chain CDR3s, while HIV+ repertoires had few.

Alpha and beta constant-region primers primed reverse transcription of around 540 ng RNA. Alpha and beta chain libraries were made separately by chain-specific third strand synthesis with multiplexing indices. MiXCR, run by TCRdb on the 5' RACE reads, gives a single entry per CDR3 protein. The sample lists around 20,000 distinct CDR3 sequences, 8.5% occurring once. Germline lookup yields CDR1 KGHDR and CDR2 SFDVKD. V was pared by 4 bases and J by 11 bases, with 11 bases between. The CDR3 extends over 12 amino acids. This sample comprised blood, obtained during antiretroviral therapy. This TCR was recovered from an adult with HIV infection. The genes are TRBV24-1 and TRBJ1-5; tentatively, D is TRBD1 (6 bases). The DNA of the CDR3 is TGTGCCACCAGTGAGAGGGGGGAGGCCCAGCATTTT. This codes for CATSERGEAQHF.